These 28 T cell receptor beta chains came from one sample sequenced in a study of memory CD4+ T cells and cytomegalovirus serostatus. The data were produced by immunoSEQ multiplex PCR, yet TCRdb's version contains in-frame clones alone and is incomplete. The top ten hold less than 4.5% of the sample, which has 85,000 to 100,000 clones, about 80% seen once. The sort gate was single viable CD3+CD4+CD8-CD45RO+ cells for memory CD4+ T cells. Sequencing used memory CD4+ T cells from blood. The receptors shown here come from an adult in good health and CMV-seropositive.

This clone was recorded only once. The chain carries TRBV7-2 and TRBJ1-1; 7 positions match TRBD1. The J segment lost 1 base and the V segment lost 6 bases, leaving 2 bases of the junction unmatched. The germline V gene has CDR1 SGHTA and CDR2 FQGNSA. The CDR3 is made up of 13 amino acids. The CDR3 loop reads CASRRQGNTEAFF. CDR3 nucleotide sequence: TGTGCCAGCAGGAGACAGGGGAACACTGAAGCTTTCTTT. The full variable domain, completed using reference TRBV7-2 and TRBJ1-1, is GAGVSQSPSNKVTEKGKDVELRCDPISGHTALYWYRQSLGQGLEFLIYFQGNSAPDKSGLPSDRFSAERTGGSVSTLTIQRTQQEDSAVYLCASRRQGNTEAFFGQGTRLTVV.

The CDR3 DNA is TGTGCCAGCAGCGTGGGCTCTATGGCTGGTTCCAATGAGCAGTTCTTC. Translating it yields CASSVGSMAGSNEQFF. The chain combines TRBV9 with TRBJ2-1, with D hard to call. The V end lost 2 bases, the J end lost 6 bases, and 18 bases lay between the germline ends. There are 16 residues in the CDR3. Germline lookup yields CDR1 SGDLS and CDR2 YYNGEE.

The chain links TRBV21-1 to TRBJ2-7; the tabulated D call, TRBD2, remains unverified against the DNA. TRBV21-1 is annotated as a pseudogene. The CDR3 length is 13 residues. In DNA form, the CDR3 reads TGTGCCAGCAGCGAACTAGCGTTGGAAGAGCAGTACTTC. Encoded protein: CASSELALEEQYF.

The chain carries TRBV19 and TRBJ2-5, with D unresolved. The CDR3 is 12 residues long. V lost 8 bases and J lost 0, with 7 bases in between. Germline loops: CDR1 LNHDA, CDR2 SQIVND (reference sequence). CDR3: CASGGNQETQYF. The CDR3 DNA is TGTGCCAGTGGCGGCAACCAAGAGACCCAGTACTTC. Variable domain in full (rest from reference TRBV19 and TRBJ2-5): DGGITQSPKYLFRKEGQNVTLSCEQNLNHDAMYWYRQDPGQGLRLIYYSQIVNDFQKGDIAEGYSVSREKKESFPLTVTSAQKNPTAFYLCASGGNQETQYFGPGTRLLVL.

This clone appeared a single time. The chain employs TRBV5-1 and TRBJ2-7, with TRBD1 as a possible D gene (8 bases). The CDR3 length is 14 residues. Germline CDR1 SGHRS, CDR2 YFSETQ. V gave up 4 bases and J gave up 6 bases, with 17 bases separating them. CDR3 nucleotide sequence: TGCGCCAGCAGCCAACAGGGGGGGGCTAGCGAGCAGTACTTC. As protein: CASSQQGGASEQYF.

This clone has more than one count but fewer than ten. The V gene is TRBV9, the J gene TRBJ1-1; D gene unclear. In germline, CDR1 is SGDLS, CDR2 YYNGEE. This CDR3 has 15 residues. Trimming removed 2 bases from V and 1 base from J, with 12 bases in between. The CDR3 DNA follows: TGTGCCAGCAGCGTCACCTACACAGCGAACACTGAAGCTTTCTTT. Its translation is CASSVTYTANTEAFF.

The chain uses TRBV5-8 and TRBJ2-2, with 7 positions matching TRBD1. The germline V gene has CDR1 SGHTS and CDR2 YDEGEE. The CDR3 runs 15 residues. Trimming took 5 bases from V and 2 from J; bases not matched to a gene: 6. The CDR3 here is CASRLQGSNTGELFF. Here the CDR3 DNA reads TGTGCCAGCAGATTACAGGGGAGCAACACCGGGGAGCTGTTTTTT.

The CDR3 coding sequence is TGCAGCGCTCGGGACGGCCTCAATCAGCCCCAGCATTTT. Translation gives CSARDGLNQPQHF. The chain recombines TRBV29-1 with TRBJ1-5; the D gene is possibly TRBD1 (5 bases). CDR1 and CDR2 from the germline V gene are SQVTM and ANQGSEA. Trimming removed 7 bases from V and 3 bases from J, with 13 bases in between. The CDR3 is 13 amino acids.

This chain joins TRBV30 and TRBJ2-7, with D uncertain. This CDR3 contains 16 residues. Per the germline V gene, CDR1 is GTSNPN and CDR2 is SVGIG (reference sequence). Trimming took 0 bases from V and 5 from J, leaving 20 bases between them. The CDR3 sequence: CAWSVPGFRVRNEQYF. In DNA, the CDR3 is TGTGCCTGGAGTGTACCTGGGTTCCGAGTGAGGAACGAGCAGTACTTC. Using reference TRBV30 and TRBJ2-7 for the parts outside the CDR3, the full variable domain is SQTIHQWPATLVQPVGSPLSLECTVEGTSNPNLYWYRQAAGRGLQLLFYSVGIGQISSEVPQNLSASRPQDRQFILSSKKLLLSDSGFYLCAWSVPGFRVRNEQYFGPGTRLTVT.

The gene calls are TRBV6-5 and TRBJ1-1, with D perhaps matching TRBD1 (5 bases). Trimming took off 2 bases at V and 5 bases at J, with 6 bases between the two ends. The CDR3 is made up of 12 amino acids. The germline V gene encodes CDR1 MNHEY and CDR2 SVGAGI. The CDR3 loop reads CASSYGTTEAFF. DNA for the CDR3: TGTGCCAGCAGTTACGGGACGACTGAAGCTTTCTTT.

The CDR3 is CASSSRGGAATANYGYTF. DNA of the CDR3: TGCGCCAGCAGTTCGCGGGGGGGGGCCGCCACCGCTAACTATGGCTACACCTTC. The rearrangement links TRBV5-1 to TRBJ1-2, with D maybe TRBD1 (6 bases). V was pared by 5 bases and J by 0 bases, with 23 bases between. Germline V gene lookup returns CDR1 SGHRS and CDR2 YFSETQ. This CDR3 is 18 amino acids long.

This clone was seen a handful of times. The chain couples TRBV18 to TRBJ1-1; the D is unclear. V was cut by 6 bases and J by 0 bases, with 8 bases left in between. The CDR3 has 13 amino acids. The germline CDR1 and CDR2 sequences are KGHSH and LQKENI. The CDR3: CASSEGVNTEAFF. CDR3 DNA sequence: TGTGCCAGCTCCGAAGGAGTGAACACTGAAGCTTTCTTT.

The chain's CDR3 is CASSLDLRGQYF. The DNA for the CDR3 is TGTGCCAGCAGCTTGGACCTCCGGGGTCAGTACTTC. The genes are TRBV5-6 and TRBJ2-5; weak D call: TRBD2 (5 bases). The V gene's germline CDR1 is SGHDT and CDR2 YYEEEE. The CDR3 has 12 amino acids. V was cut by 0 bases and J by 11 bases, with 11 bases left in between.

The V call is TRBV9, the J call TRBJ2-7; D may be TRBD1 (5 bases). The V gene's germline CDR1 is SGDLS and CDR2 YYNGEE. The V and J ends lost 0 bases and 4 bases respectively, with 8 bases between them. The length of the CDR3 is 13 residues. The CDR3 DNA reads as TGTGCCAGCAGCGTAGCTGACAGTTACGAGCAGTACTTC. Its translation is CASSVADSYEQYF. The full variable domain, in which reference TRBV9 and TRBJ2-7 provide the parts outside the CDR3, is DSGVTQTPKHLITATGQRVTLRCSPRSGDLSVYWYQQSLDQGLQFLIQYYNGEERAKGNILERFSAQQFPDLHSELNLSSLELGDSALYFCASSVADSYEQYFGPGTRLTVT.

The rearrangement links TRBV30 to TRBJ2-1; a weak D match, TRBD2 (7 bases). Germline CDR1 is GTSNPN and CDR2 is SVGIG (reference sequence). The CDR3 length is 15 residues. V lost 0 bases and J lost 7, with 16 bases in between. CDR3 protein: CAWSVRGALGNEQFF. In nucleotides, the CDR3 is TGTGCCTGGAGTGTACGGGGGGCTTTGGGAAATGAGCAGTTCTTC.

The V gene is TRBV28, the J gene TRBJ1-2; a weak D match, TRBD1 (5 bases). The germline CDR1 and CDR2 sequences are MDHEN and SYDVKM. With 3 bases removed from V and 4 bases from J, the gap between germline ends came to 9 bases. This CDR3 contains 13 residues. CDR3 amino acids: CASSFGGFYGYTF. The CDR3 region has the DNA TGTGCCAGCAGTTTTGGGGGATTCTATGGCTACACCTTC.

This clone was observed a single time. The J gene is TRBJ1-2, the V gene TRBV4-2, with 9 nucleotides matching TRBD1. The CDR3 length is 13 residues. The V gene end was trimmed by 4 bases and the J gene end by 5 bases; junction bases not matched to a gene: 2. Germline V gives CDR1 LGHNA, CDR2 YNFKEQ. CDR3 DNA sequence: TGTGCCAGCAGCCCGGACAGGGGATATGGCTACACCTTC. It translates to CASSPDRGYGYTF.

The rearrangement links TRBV6-5 to TRBJ2-7; 13 positions agree with TRBD2. The length of the CDR3 is 15 residues. From germline, CDR1 is MNHEY and CDR2 SVGAGI. V lost 4 bases to trimming and J lost 3 bases; unmatched junction nucleotides: 3. CDR3 sequence: CASSSGTSGIYEQYF. Here the CDR3 DNA reads TGTGCCAGCAGTTCCGGGACTAGCGGGATCTACGAGCAGTACTTC.

The rearrangement uses TRBV27 and TRBJ2-5; TRBD1 matches 7 bases. Germline trimming cut 5 bases from V and 6 bases from J; bases unmatched to any gene: 6. Germline V lookup: CDR1 MNHEY, CDR2 SMNVEV (reference sequence). The CDR3 length is 13 residues. The CDR3 sequence is CASSDRDRQTQYF. In DNA, the CDR3 is TGTGCCAGCAGTGACCGGGACAGACAGACCCAGTACTTC.

The chain has TRBV28 and TRBJ1-2; D gene uncertain. Trimming cost V 5 bases and J 4 bases, with 11 bases left between them. CDR1 and CDR2 from the germline V gene are MDHEN and SYDVKM. The CDR3 contains 13 residues. CDR3: CASSQTILYGYTF. CDR3 nucleotide sequence: TGTGCCAGCAGTCAAACGATTCTCTATGGCTACACCTTC.

The chain recombines TRBV5-1 with TRBJ1-1; a possible D gene is TRBD1 (5 bases). CDR1 and CDR2 (germline): SGHRS, YFSETQ. With 0 bases removed from V and 1 base from J, the gap between germline ends came to 10 bases. This CDR3 has 15 amino acids. The CDR3 DNA reads as TGCGCCAGCAGCTTGGCGATAGGGGCGAACACTGAAGCTTTCTTT. It specifies CASSLAIGANTEAFF.

This clone was counted a few times. The chain combines TRBV5-1 with TRBJ1-2; 9 positions match TRBD1. The CDR3 runs 15 residues. The germline V gene has CDR1 SGHRS and CDR2 YFSETQ. The junction had 4 bases not matched to a gene; V was cut back by 0 bases and J by 4 bases. The CDR3 region has the DNA TGCGCCAGCAGCTTGGCCGGGACAGGGACCTATGGCTACACCTTC. Amino acid sequence: CASSLAGTGTYGYTF.

The V gene is TRBV7-8, the J gene TRBJ2-7, with 7 nucleotides matching TRBD1. Germline V gene lookup returns CDR1 SGHVS and CDR2 FQNEAQ. V gave up 5 bases and J gave up 5 bases; unmatched junction bases: 9. The CDR3 is 14 residues long. CDR3 in amino acids: CASSQQRGRNEQYF. In DNA, the CDR3 is TGTGCCAGCAGCCAGCAGAGGGGGCGAAACGAGCAGTACTTC.

This sequence joins TRBV11-3 and TRBJ2-2; D gene ambiguous. CDR1 is SGHNT and CDR2 is YENEEA in the germline V gene. The CDR3 runs 13 residues. Trimming removed 8 bases from V and 7 bases from J, with 14 bases in between. The CDR3 sequence is CASREGVSGELFF. CDR3 nucleotide sequence: TGTGCCAGCCGCGAAGGTGTCAGCGGGGAGCTGTTTTTT. Full variable domain (missing parts from reference TRBV11-3 and TRBJ2-2): EAGVVQSPRYKIIEKKQPVAFWCNPISGHNTLYWYLQNLGQGPELLIRYENEEAVDDSQLPKDRFSAERLKGVDSTLKIQPAELGDSAVYLCASREGVSGELFFGEGSRLTVL.

This clone is termed medium-sized. In nucleotides, the CDR3 is TGTGCCAGCAGCTTAGGACAGGGGTTCAATGAGCAGTTCTTC. Amino acid sequence: CASSLGQGFNEQFF. V usage is TRBV11-1 and J usage is TRBJ2-1; 8 nucleotides match TRBD1. After removal of 1 base from V and 6 bases from J, the junction contained 2 bases not matched to a gene. Germline V gene data show CDR1 as SGHAT and CDR2 as FQDESV (reference sequence). The length of the CDR3 is 14 residues.

This rearrangement joins TRBV27 to TRBJ2-3; D ambiguous. The CDR3 length is 13 residues. Trimming removed 3 bases from V and 2 bases from J, with 6 bases in between. Germline CDR1 reads MNHEY; CDR2 reads SMNVEV (reference sequence). The CDR3 DNA is TGTGCCAGCAGTTTTACCTACACAGATACGCAGTATTTT. As protein: CASSFTYTDTQYF.

This clone was detected a few times. The gene calls are TRBV4-2 and TRBJ2-1; TRBD2 matches at 7 bases. Germline loops: CDR1 LGHNA, CDR2 YNFKEQ. V dropped 0 bases and J dropped 2; count of bases not matched to a gene: 7. This CDR3 is built from 17 residues. The CDR3 protein is CASSQDRGLAAYNEQFF. Here the CDR3 DNA reads TGTGCCAGCAGCCAAGATCGGGGCCTAGCGGCCTACAATGAGCAGTTCTTC.

CDR3 residues: CASSYSVPRRETQYF. The CDR3 DNA is TGTGCCAGCAGTTACTCGGTCCCCAGGAGAGAGACCCAGTACTTC. The V call is TRBV6-6, the J call TRBJ2-5; unclear D gene. The germline V and J ends were trimmed by 0 bases and 4 bases, with 12 bases remaining between them. The germline V gene has CDR1 MNHNY and CDR2 SVGAGI (reference sequence). This CDR3 region has 15 residues.